This T cell receptor beta chain was identified during a study of CD8+ T cells in alopecia areata. Sequencing relied on a cDNA template that was reverse transcribed from extracted RNA. TCRdb's copy holds only in-frame clones and misses some; the assay was immunoSEQ multiplex PCR. The table lists around 170,000 clones, around 51% of them singletons. Treatment here: oral pan-JAK inhibitor, 5-10 mg twice daily. Researchers gathered lesional scalp punch biopsies and peripheral blood from patients with alopecia areata. Only a few counts were recorded for this clone. V lost 5 bases to trimming and J lost 4 bases, with 8 bases between them. This CDR3 has 12 amino acids. Germline values: CDR1 LNHDA, CDR2 SQIVND (reference sequence).

The gene calls are TRBV19 and TRBJ1-1, with D possibly TRBD1 on 6 matching bases. The sequenced sample was CD8+ T cells sorted from blood, obtained around week 54, from a patient treated with tofacitinib. The source of this sequence is a human donor with alopecia areata. CDR3 protein: CASSEGVTEAFF. CDR3 DNA: TGTGCCAGTAGTGAGGGGGTCACTGAAGCTTTCTTT.